This section outlines one TCR beta chain sequence together with its context. The ends were cut back, 1 base at V and 7 bases at J, with 14 bases in the middle. Germline assignment: CDR1 LGHNA and CDR2 YNFKEQ. CDR3 size: 15 residues. This specimen comes from a study of blood T cell repertoires in COVID-19. Across the study: Nucleic acid was either cDNA or gDNA, and it came from T cells, B-cell-depleted T cells, or PBMCs.

Sequencing was performed with immunoSEQ multiplex PCR; in TCRdb, only in-frame clones are kept and a portion is missing. The table lists under 300,000 clones, 85% to 90% of them singletons. This TCR came from a man aged 55 to 70 with acute or convalescent COVID-19. The chain employs TRBV4-2 and TRBJ1-3, with no clear D. Material for sequencing was peripheral blood. The CDR3 here is CASSQVPGLLNTIYF. CDR3 bases: TGTGCCAGCAGCCAAGTTCCAGGTCTACTGAACACCATATATTTT.